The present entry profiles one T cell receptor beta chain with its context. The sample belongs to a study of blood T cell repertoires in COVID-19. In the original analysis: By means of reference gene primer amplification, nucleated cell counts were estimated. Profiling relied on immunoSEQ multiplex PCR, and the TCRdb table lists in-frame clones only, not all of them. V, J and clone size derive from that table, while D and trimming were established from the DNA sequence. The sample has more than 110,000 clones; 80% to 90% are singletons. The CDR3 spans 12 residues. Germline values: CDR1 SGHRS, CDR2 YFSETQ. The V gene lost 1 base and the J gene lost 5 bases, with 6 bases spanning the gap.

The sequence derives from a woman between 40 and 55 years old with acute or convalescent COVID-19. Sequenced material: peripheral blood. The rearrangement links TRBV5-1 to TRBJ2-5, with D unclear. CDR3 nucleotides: TGCGCCAGCAGCTTGTTCGGGGAGACCCAGTACTTC. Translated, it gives CASSLFGETQYF.